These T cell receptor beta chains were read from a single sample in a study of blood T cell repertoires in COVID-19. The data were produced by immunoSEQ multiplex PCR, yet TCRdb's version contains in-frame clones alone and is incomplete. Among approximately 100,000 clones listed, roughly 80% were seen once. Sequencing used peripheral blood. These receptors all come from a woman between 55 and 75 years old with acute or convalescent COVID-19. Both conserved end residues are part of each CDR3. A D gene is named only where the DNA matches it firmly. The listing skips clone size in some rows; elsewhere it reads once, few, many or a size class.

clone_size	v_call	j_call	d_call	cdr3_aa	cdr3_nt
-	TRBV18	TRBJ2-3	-	CASSTGGTDTQYF	TGTGCCAGCTCGACGGGGGGCACAGATACGCAGTATTTT
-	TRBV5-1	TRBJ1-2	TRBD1	CASSFQGQHTSFDYGYTF	TGCGCCAGCAGCTTCCAGGGACAGCATACCTCTTTCGACTATGGCTACACCTTC
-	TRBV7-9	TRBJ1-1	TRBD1	CASSARGQVNTEAFF	TGTGCCAGCAGCGCCAGGGGGCAGGTGAACACTGAAGCTTTCTTT
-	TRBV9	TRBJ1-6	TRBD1	CASSYRDRGLESPLHF	TGTGCCAGCAGCTACCGGGACAGGGGGCTGGAATCACCCCTCCACTTT
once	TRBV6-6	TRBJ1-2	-	CASRDRIGHGYTF	TGTGCCAGCCGTGACAGGATCGGACATGGCTACACCTTC
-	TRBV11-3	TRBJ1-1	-	CASSLVGGSTEAFF	TGTGCCAGCAGCTTAGTCGGGGGTAGCACTGAAGCTTTCTTT
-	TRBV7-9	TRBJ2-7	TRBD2	CASSSGRVYDEQYF	TGTGCCAGCAGCTCAGGGAGGGTTTACGACGAGCAGTACTTC
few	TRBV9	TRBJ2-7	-	CASSVNTNHEQYF	TGTGCCAGCAGCGTAAACACGAACCACGAGCAGTACTTC
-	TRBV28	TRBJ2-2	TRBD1	CAGKPGGNTGELFF	TGTGCCGGAAAGCCAGGGGGGAACACCGGGGAGCTGTTTTTT
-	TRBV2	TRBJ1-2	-	CASRLSYGYTF	TGTGCCAGCAGGCTGAGCTATGGCTACACCTTC
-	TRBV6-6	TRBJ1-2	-	CASSPDGDYGYTF	TGTGCCAGCAGTCCCGACGGAGACTATGGCTACACCTTC
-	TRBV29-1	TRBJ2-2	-	CSVELAAGPGELFF	TGCAGCGTTGAGCTCGCTGCGGGGCCCGGGGAGCTGTTTTTT
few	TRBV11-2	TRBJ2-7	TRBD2	CASSPGGIGGGRYEQYF	TGTGCCAGCAGCCCCGGGGGGATCGGGGGGGGGCGCTACGAGCAGTACTTC
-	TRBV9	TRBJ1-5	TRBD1	CASSPGQDVSKPQHF	TGTGCCAGCAGCCCCGGACAGGACGTAAGTAAGCCCCAGCATTTT
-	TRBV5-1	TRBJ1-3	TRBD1	CASSFSGGGNTIYF	TGCGCCAGCAGCTTCTCAGGGGGAGGAAACACCATATATTTT
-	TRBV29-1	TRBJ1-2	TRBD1	CSVEDRGSYGYTF	TGCAGCGTTGAGGACAGGGGTAGTTATGGCTACACCTTC
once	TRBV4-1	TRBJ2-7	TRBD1	CASSQELDRVGEQYF	TGCGCCAGCAGCCAAGAGCTGGACAGGGTTGGCGAGCAGTACTTC
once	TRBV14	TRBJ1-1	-	CASSQTRGSTEAFF	TGTGCCAGCAGCCAAACCAGGGGATCCACTGAAGCTTTCTTT
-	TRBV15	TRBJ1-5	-	CATSRGGGNQPQHF	TGTGCCACCAGCAGAGGGGGGGGGAATCAGCCCCAGCATTTT
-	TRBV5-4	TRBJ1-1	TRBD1	CASSLGQGGLGNTEAFF	TGTGCCAGCAGTCTGGGACAGGGGGGTTTAGGGAACACTGAAGCTTTCTTT
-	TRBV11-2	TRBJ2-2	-	CASSLTDGNTGELFF	TGTGCCAGCAGCTTGACAGATGGGAACACCGGGGAGCTGTTTTTT
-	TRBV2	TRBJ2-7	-	CASSGFAYEQYF	TGTGCCAGCAGCGGGTTTGCCTACGAGCAGTACTTC
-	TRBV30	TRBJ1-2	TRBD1	CAWSRTGVNYGYTF	TGTGCCTGGAGTCGGACAGGAGTAAACTATGGCTACACCTTC
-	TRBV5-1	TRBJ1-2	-	CASSLAVSQGTTDNYGYTF	TGCGCCAGCAGCTTGGCGGTTTCGCAAGGGACAACTGATAACTATGGCTACACCTTC
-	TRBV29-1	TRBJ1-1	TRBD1	CSVVGQGASTEAFF	TGCAGCGTGGTCGGACAGGGGGCGAGCACTGAAGCTTTCTTT
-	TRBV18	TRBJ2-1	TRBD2	CASSDGGETHEQFF	TGTGCCAGCTCAGACGGGGGGGAAACGCATGAGCAGTTCTTC
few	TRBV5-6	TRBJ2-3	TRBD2	CASSVGLAQSTDTQYF	TGTGCCAGCAGCGTGGGACTAGCGCAGAGCACAGATACGCAGTATTTT
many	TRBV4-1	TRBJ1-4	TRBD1	CASSLDRGRSEKLFF	TGCGCCAGCAGCTTAGACAGGGGTCGGAGTGAAAAACTGTTTTTT
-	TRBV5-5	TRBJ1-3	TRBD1	CASSYTGGGSGNTIYF	TGTGCCAGCAGCTATACAGGGGGAGGATCTGGAAACACCATATATTTT
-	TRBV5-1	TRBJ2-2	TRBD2	CASSLGLAANTGELFF	TGCGCCAGCAGCTTGGGACTAGCAGCGAACACCGGGGAGCTGTTTTTT
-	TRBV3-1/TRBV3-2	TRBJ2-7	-	CASSQPTGLGYEQYF	TGTGCCAGCAGCCAACCTACGGGACTCGGCTACGAGCAGTACTTC
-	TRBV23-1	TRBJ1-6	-	CASSPAGALHF	TGCGCCAGCAGTCCTGCAGGGGCCCTCCACTTT
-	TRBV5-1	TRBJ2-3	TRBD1	CASSLGTGVTDTQYF	TGCGCCAGCAGCTTGGGGACAGGGGTAACAGATACGCAGTATTTT
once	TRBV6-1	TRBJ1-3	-	CASSESPSGGNTIYF	TGTGCCAGCAGTGAAAGCCCCTCAGGTGGAAACACCATATATTTT
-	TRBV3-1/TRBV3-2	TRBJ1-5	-	CASSQGDSFQPQHF	TGTGCCAGCAGCCAGGGTGACTCGTTTCAGCCCCAGCATTTT
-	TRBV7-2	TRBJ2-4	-	CASSLEGFIDIQYF	TGTGCCAGCAGTCTAGAGGGATTTATAGACATTCAGTACTTC
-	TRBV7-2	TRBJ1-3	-	CASSPPMRASGNTIYF	TGTGCCAGCAGCCCCCCCATGAGGGCCTCTGGAAACACCATATATTTT
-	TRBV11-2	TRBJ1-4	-	CASSFGGGPNEKLFF	TGTGCCAGCAGCTTCGGGGGGGGGCCTAATGAAAAACTGTTTTTT
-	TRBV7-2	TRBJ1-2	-	CASSLGGSYGYTF	TGTGCCAGCAGCTTAGGAGGGTCCTATGGCTACACCTTC
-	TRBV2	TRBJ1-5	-	CASSDSGGWSEPQHF	TGTGCCAGCAGTGATTCGGGGGGCTGGAGCGAGCCCCAGCATTTT
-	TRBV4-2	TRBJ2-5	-	CASSQDRRGPSGTQYF	TGTGCCAGCAGCCAAGATCGGCGGGGCCCTTCAGGGACCCAGTACTTC
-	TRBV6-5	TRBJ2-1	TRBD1	CASSRRDRGNVEQFF	TGTGCCAGCAGTCGACGGGACAGGGGGAACGTTGAGCAGTTCTTC
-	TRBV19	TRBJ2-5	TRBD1	CATNSGTGGGFETQYF	TGTGCCACAAACTCCGGTACAGGGGGCGGTTTTGAGACCCAGTACTTC
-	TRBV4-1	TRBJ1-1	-	CASSPSGLRTEEAFF	TGCGCCAGCAGCCCGTCGGGCTTACGGACAGAAGAAGCTTTCTTT
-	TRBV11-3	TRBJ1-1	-	CASSLFGGNTEAFF	TGTGCCAGCAGCTTATTCGGCGGGAACACTGAAGCTTTCTTT
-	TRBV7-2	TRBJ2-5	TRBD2	CASTFTGGETQYF	TGTGCCAGCACTTTCACGGGGGGGGAGACCCAGTACTTC
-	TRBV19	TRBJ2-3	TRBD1	CASRDRGQGDTQYF	TGTGCCAGTAGGGACAGGGGGCAGGGAGATACGCAGTATTTT
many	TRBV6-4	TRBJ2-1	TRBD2	CASRRLAGGTNEQFF	TGTGCCAGCAGGCGACTAGCGGGGGGGACCAATGAGCAGTTCTTC
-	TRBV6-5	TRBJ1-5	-	CASSYRQNHQPQHF	TGTGCCAGCAGTTATAGACAGAATCATCAGCCCCAGCATTTT
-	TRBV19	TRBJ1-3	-	CASNGVRTDDSGNTIYF	TGTGCCAGTAATGGAGTTCGGACAGATGACTCTGGAAACACCATATATTTT
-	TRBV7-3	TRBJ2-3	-	CASSPTGDTQYF	TGTGCCAGCAGCCCGACAGGAGATACGCAGTATTTT
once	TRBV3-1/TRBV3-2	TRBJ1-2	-	CASNSLRAGDGYTF	TGTGCCAGCAACTCCCTCAGGGCAGGGGATGGCTACACCTTC
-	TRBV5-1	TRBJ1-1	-	CASSLYSGENTEAFF	TGCGCCAGCAGCTTGTATTCAGGGGAGAACACTGAAGCTTTCTTT
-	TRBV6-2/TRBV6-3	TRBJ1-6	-	CASSYSGPGATPLHF	TGTGCCAGCAGTTACTCGGGGCCAGGGGCCACACCCCTCCACTTT
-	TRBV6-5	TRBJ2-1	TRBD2	CASSYPTKGTTGEQFF	TGTGCCAGCAGTTACCCCACAAAGGGGACTACCGGTGAGCAGTTCTTC
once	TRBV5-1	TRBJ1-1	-	CASSLETVNTEAFF	TGCGCCAGCAGCTTGGAAACAGTGAACACTGAAGCTTTCTTT
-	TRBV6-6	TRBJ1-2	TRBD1	CASSLQGANYGYTF	TGTGCCAGCAGTTTACAGGGGGCTAACTATGGCTACACCTTC
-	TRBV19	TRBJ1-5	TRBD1	CASSIVGRGTQPQHF	TGTGCCAGTAGTATAGTGGGCAGGGGGACTCAGCCCCAGCATTTT
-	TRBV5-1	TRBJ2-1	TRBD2	CASSLASGGPQFF	TGCGCCAGCAGCTTGGCTTCGGGGGGGCCCCAGTTCTTC